This passage covers 32 T cell receptor beta chains from one sample sequenced in a study of PD-L1 blockade in urothelial cancer. Here immunoSEQ multiplex PCR was the method, and the copy in TCRdb shows in-frame clones only, minus some. The sample records around 45,000 clones, about 88% being singletons. The input for sequencing was PBMCs, taken around atezolizumab (anti-PD-L1) treatment. Receptors originate from a woman aged 55 to 70 with urothelial cancer.

The chain joins TRBV28 to TRBJ2-1; D gene unclear. This CDR3 spans 12 amino acids. V lost 5 bases and J 4 bases, leaving 6 bases between the germline ends. Germline CDR1 MDHEN, CDR2 SYDVKM. CDR3 DNA sequence: TGTGCCAGCAGTCTACCTTACAATGAGCAGTTCTTC. Protein sequence: CASSLPYNEQFF.

On this clone itself: An end of the junction does not agree with germline; a read error may underlie this. V is TRBV7-9 and J is TRBJ2-2; the match to TRBD2 covers 11 bases. The CDR3 consists of 17 residues. Germline V gene lookup returns CDR1 SEHNR and CDR2 FQNEAQ (reference sequence). In DNA, the CDR3 is TGTGCCAGCACCTTAGCGGGAGGGCCCTTTAATACCGGGGAGCTGTTTTTT. Protein sequence: CASTLAGGPFNTGELFF. Full variable domain (missing parts from reference TRBV7-9 and TRBJ2-2): DTGVSQNPRHKITKRGQNVTFRCDPISEHNRLYWYRQTLGQGPEFLTYFQNEAQLEKSRLLSDRFSAERPKGSFSTLEIQRTEQGDSAMYLCASTLAGGPFNTGELFFGEGSRLTVL.

The V gene is TRBV4-3, the J gene TRBJ2-7; TRBD1 aligns across 9 bases. CDR3 length equals 14 residues. Per germline, CDR1 LGHNA and CDR2 YSLEER. The V gene end was trimmed by 4 bases and the J gene end by 1 base; junction bases not matched to a gene: 2. CDR3 nucleotides: TGCGCCAGCAGCCCGGGACAGGGTTCCTACGAGCAGTACTTC. Amino acid sequence: CASSPGQGSYEQYF.

The chain employs TRBV4-1 and TRBJ2-1; 7 nucleotides agree with TRBD1. The junction had 12 bases not matched to a gene; V was cut back by 0 bases and J by 10 bases. The CDR3 is 16 residues long. Germline V gene data show CDR1 as MGHRA and CDR2 as YSYEKL. CDR3 DNA: TGCGCCAGCAGCCAAGATCCAGGACAGGCCCTCGAGGAGCAGTTCTTC. The encoded protein is CASSQDPGQALEEQFF.

J is TRBJ2-2 and V is TRBV7-7, with D possibly matching TRBD1 (5 bases). In germline, CDR1 is SSHAT, CDR2 FNYEAQ (reference sequence). CDR3 size: 14 residues. Trimming removed 5 bases at V and 1 base at J, with 8 bases between. CDR3 DNA: TGTGCCAGCAGCCCCGGACAGAACACCGGGGAGCTGTTTTTT. It codes for CASSPGQNTGELFF.

This clone was seen a handful of times. The chain has TRBV19 and TRBJ1-1, with 9 bases that match TRBD1. Germline V gene sequence: CDR1 LNHDA, CDR2 SQIVND (reference sequence). CDR3 size: 14 residues. V lost 3 bases to trimming and J lost 3 bases; unmatched junction nucleotides: 2. The CDR3 DNA sequence: TGTGCCAGTAGTATTGGGACAGGGCACACTGAAGCTTTCTTT. Protein sequence: CASSIGTGHTEAFF.

The chain combines TRBV27 with TRBJ1-6, with 8 bases identical to TRBD1. Germline CDR1 is MNHEY and CDR2 is SMNVEV (reference sequence). The CDR3 covers 15 residues. Trimming at V came to 5 bases and at J to 10 bases, leaving 10 bases not matched to a gene. The CDR3 here is CASSLDLTGASPLHF. For the CDR3, the DNA is TGTGCCAGCAGTCTCGACCTGACAGGGGCATCACCCCTCCACTTT.

This chain joins TRBV7-9 and TRBJ2-7, with TRBD1 matching 9 bases. The V segment lost 1 base and the J segment 2 bases; nucleotides outside the gene matches: 0. The CDR3 length is 14 residues. Germline V gene data show CDR1 as SEHNR and CDR2 as FQNEAQ (reference sequence). Here the CDR3 reads CASSLGTGAYEQYF. The CDR3 DNA follows: TGTGCCAGCAGCTTAGGGACAGGGGCCTACGAGCAGTACTTC.

The CDR3 is CASSLEQGITEAFF. The CDR3, as DNA: TGCGCCAGCAGCTTGGAACAGGGGATCACTGAAGCTTTCTTT. The chain recombines TRBV5-1 with TRBJ1-1; 7 nucleotides agree with TRBD1. The CDR3 is 14 residues long. V shed 0 bases and J 4 bases; nucleotides not matched to a gene: 3. Germline V gene data show CDR1 as SGHRS and CDR2 as YFSETQ.

The genes are TRBV7-2 and TRBJ2-1; no firm D call. Germline CDR1 and CDR2: SGHTA and FQGNSA. V was cut by 4 bases and J by 4 bases, with 8 bases left in between. The CDR3 length is 13 residues. The CDR3 nucleotides read TGTGCCAGCAGCTCCGAGCTATACAATGAGCAGTTCTTC. It yields the protein CASSSELYNEQFF. The full variable domain, its missing parts supplied by reference TRBV7-2 and TRBJ2-1, is GAGVSQSPSNKVTEKGKDVELRCDPISGHTALYWYRQSLGQGLEFLIYFQGNSAPDKSGLPSDRFSAERTGGSVSTLTIQRTQQEDSAVYLCASSSELYNEQFFGPGTRLTVL.

This clone appeared once. The rearrangement joins TRBV7-6 to TRBJ1-2; TRBD1 might be the D (6 bases). The CDR3 runs 14 residues. V was clipped by 3 bases and J by 0 bases, with 8 bases between them. Germline V gene lookup returns CDR1 SGHVS and CDR2 FNYEAQ. CDR3 coding DNA: TGTGCCAGCAGCTTTGACAGGACTAACTATGGCTACACCTTC. It yields the protein CASSFDRTNYGYTF.

The chain combines TRBV6-1 with TRBJ2-7, with TRBD2 identical over 10 bases. The germline V gene encodes CDR1 MNHNS and CDR2 SASEGT. V lost 4 bases and J lost 2; bases outside the gene matches: 14. CDR3 length: 18 residues. CDR3 in amino acids: CASSVPASGRTETYEQYF. The CDR3 nucleotides are TGTGCCAGCAGTGTCCCGGCTAGCGGGAGAACGGAAACCTACGAGCAGTACTTC.

The chain combines TRBV6-1 with TRBJ2-4; D is uncertain. This CDR3 is 12 amino acids long. V lost 6 bases, J lost 9 bases, and 12 bases lay in between. The germline V gene has CDR1 MNHNS and CDR2 SASEGT. Written as DNA, the CDR3 is TGTGCCAGCAGGCTGAGGCGGAGCATTCAGTACTTC. Encoded protein: CASRLRRSIQYF.

This chain connects TRBV18 to TRBJ2-6; possibly TRBD1 for D (7 bases). The CDR3 loop spans 17 amino acids. CDR1 KGHSH and CDR2 LQKENI come from the germline V gene. Trimming pared 6 bases from V and 2 bases from J, leaving 17 bases between. This CDR3 reads CASSQGGPRTGANVLTF. DNA for the CDR3: TGTGCCAGCTCCCAGGGGGGTCCGCGCACTGGGGCCAACGTCCTGACTTTC. Together with reference TRBV18 and TRBJ2-6, the CDR3 gives the full variable domain: NAGVMQNPRHLVRRRGQEARLRCSPMKGHSHVYWYRQLPEEGLKFMVYLQKENIIDESGMPKERFSAEFPKEGPSILRIQQVVRGDSAAYFCASSQGGPRTGANVLTFGAGSRLTVL.

The chain joins TRBV5-6 to TRBJ2-1, with TRBD1 as a possible D gene (5 bases). This CDR3 is built from 19 residues. Between the trimmed V and J ends, which lost 4 bases and 0 bases, there was a span of 23 bases. Germline CDR1 is SGHDT and CDR2 is YYEEEE. The CDR3 DNA reads TGTGCCAGCAGCCCTACCCTCTTCTTATTTGACAGCTCCTACAATGAGCAGTTCTTC. Residues: CASSPTLFLFDSSYNEQFF.

This clone was counted once. The chain has TRBV4-3 and TRBJ1-3; TRBD1 aligns across 7 bases. V was pared by 3 bases and J by 3 bases, with 5 bases of the junction left unmatched. Germline values: CDR1 LGHNA, CDR2 YSLEER. The CDR3 has 15 amino acids. The CDR3 DNA sequence: TGCGCCAGCAGCCAGGGACAGCAAAGTGGAAACACCATATATTTT. Its translation: CASSQGQQSGNTIYF.

The rearrangement joins TRBV9 to TRBJ1-3; the D is unclear. Germline V CDR1 and CDR2: SGDLS, YYNGEE. The CDR3 totals 17 residues. Trimming removed 2 bases from V and 0 bases from J, with 15 bases in between. CDR3 in amino acids: CASSVSPQASSGNTIYF. In DNA form, the CDR3 reads TGTGCCAGCAGCGTGTCCCCCCAGGCGAGCTCTGGAAACACCATATATTTT.

The V call is TRBV9, the J call TRBJ2-5, with D possibly TRBD2 on 6 matching bases. V lost 0 bases, J lost 4 bases, and 10 bases lay in between. In germline, CDR1 is SGDLS, CDR2 YYNGEE. CDR3 length: 14 amino acids. CDR3 in amino acids: CASSVEEGRETQYF. DNA of the CDR3: TGTGCCAGCAGCGTAGAGGAGGGTCGAGAGACCCAGTACTTC.

The V call is TRBV28, the J call TRBJ2-1; D unresolved. The CDR3 extends over 12 amino acids. From germline, CDR1 is MDHEN and CDR2 SYDVKM. V was cut by 1 base and J by 5 bases, with 3 bases left in between. The CDR3 nucleotides are TGTGCCAGCAGTTTATCGGACAATGAGCAGTTCTTC. The encoded protein is CASSLSDNEQFF.

The rearrangement joins TRBV9 to TRBJ2-3, with TRBD2 matching over 8 bases. Germline-derived CDR1 and CDR2 are SGDLS and YYNGEE. V trimming: 7 bases; J trimming: 4 bases; junction bases outside the gene matches: 5. The CDR3 is made up of 13 amino acids. DNA of the CDR3: TGTGCCAGCGGGGGGACTAGTCCAGATACGCAGTATTTT. This codes for CASGGTSPDTQYF. The full variable domain, rest sourced from reference TRBV9 and TRBJ2-3, is DSGVTQTPKHLITATGQRVTLRCSPRSGDLSVYWYQQSLDQGLQFLIQYYNGEERAKGNILERFSAQQFPDLHSELNLSSLELGDSALYFCASGGTSPDTQYFGPGTRLTVL.

This clone has only one observation. The V and J genes are TRBV5-4 and TRBJ2-1; 8 bases agree with TRBD2. The junction had 11 bases not matched to a gene; V was cut back by 9 bases and J by 6 bases. Germline V gene sequence: CDR1 SGHNT, CDR2 YYREEE (reference sequence). The CDR3 is made up of 14 amino acids. CDR3 coding DNA: TGTGCCAACGGAGGGCTAGCGGGTTCCAATGAGCAGTTCTTC. Encoded protein: CANGGLAGSNEQFF.

This sequence joins TRBV5-1 and TRBJ2-1; 7 bases are shared with TRBD2. The V gene's germline CDR1 is SGHRS and CDR2 YFSETQ. The CDR3 is 14 amino acids. The J segment lost 4 bases and the V segment lost 2 bases, leaving 3 bases of the junction unmatched. The CDR3 loop reads CASSFGGGYNEQFF. For the CDR3, the DNA is TGCGCCAGCAGCTTCGGCGGGGGTTACAATGAGCAGTTCTTC.

The chain joins TRBV5-4 to TRBJ2-2; TRBD2 matches 8 bases. Trimming took 1 base from V and 5 from J; bases not matched to a gene: 4. The germline CDR1 and CDR2 sequences are SGHNT and YYREEE (reference sequence). CDR3 size: 15 residues. The CDR3 DNA is TGTGCCAGCAGCTTGCCGGGGGGGCTAACCGGGGAGCTGTTTTTT. Translating gives CASSLPGGLTGELFF. Drawing the rest from reference TRBV5-4 and TRBJ2-2, the complete variable domain is ETGVTQSPTHLIKTRGQQVTLRCSSQSGHNTVSWYQQALGQGPQFIFQYYREEENGRGNFPPRFSGLQFPNYSSELNVNALELDDSALYLCASSLPGGLTGELFFGEGSRLTVL.

This clone was recorded a few times. This chain connects TRBV29-1 to TRBJ1-2; TRBD1 matches 9 bases. V was clipped by 6 bases and J by 2 bases; unmatched bases: 4. CDR1 SQVTM and CDR2 ANQGSEA come from the germline V gene. CDR3 length: 13 amino acids. CDR3 nucleotide sequence: TGCAGCGTAAGACAGGGGGGAAACTATGGCTACACCTTC. Its translation: CSVRQGGNYGYTF.

This rearrangement joins TRBV5-4 to TRBJ2-3; D is possibly TRBD2 (7 bases). CDR3 size: 16 residues. The germline V gene has CDR1 SGHNT and CDR2 YYREEE (reference sequence). V lost 3 bases to trimming and J lost 1 base, with 15 bases between them. The chain's CDR3 is CASSSEGGDGTDTQYF. The CDR3 DNA reads TGTGCCAGCAGCTCTGAGGGGGGGGATGGCACAGATACGCAGTATTTT.

The chain employs TRBV18 and TRBJ1-4; D gene ambiguous. The germline V and J ends were trimmed by 3 bases and 1 base, with 6 bases remaining between them. The CDR3 is 14 amino acids. CDR1 is KGHSH, CDR2 LQKENI, per germline. This CDR3 reads CASSPRQTNEKLFF. As DNA, the CDR3 is TGTGCCAGCTCACCCCGACAAACTAATGAAAAACTGTTTTTT. The full variable domain, in which reference TRBV18 and TRBJ1-4 provide the parts outside the CDR3, is NAGVMQNPRHLVRRRGQEARLRCSPMKGHSHVYWYRQLPEEGLKFMVYLQKENIIDESGMPKERFSAEFPKEGPSILRIQQVVRGDSAAYFCASSPRQTNEKLFFGSGTQLSVL.

The chain links TRBV11-2 to TRBJ1-3, with D possibly matching TRBD1 (5 bases). V dropped 3 bases and J dropped 8 bases, with 20 bases sitting between them. Per germline, CDR1 SGHAT and CDR2 FQNNGV. This CDR3 is built from 16 residues. The CDR3 DNA is TGTGCCAGCAGCTTTCTGGTGGGGACTGCACGGGACACCATATATTTT. Residues: CASSFLVGTARDTIYF.

V and J are TRBV19 and TRBJ1-5; D uncertain. With 3 bases removed from V and 4 bases from J, the gap between germline ends came to 10 bases. Looked up from germline, CDR1 is LNHDA and CDR2 is SQIVND (reference sequence). The CDR3 sequence is 14 residues long. The CDR3, as DNA: TGTGCCAGTAGTATTTTTGCGGCAAATCAGCCCCAGCATTTT. Its translation: CASSIFAANQPQHF.

This clone was seen only a few times. Written as DNA, the CDR3 is TGTGCCAGCAGCTTAGCGCCGACTAGCGGCCGCTGGGCACCCGGGGAGCTGTTTTTT. This encodes CASSLAPTSGRWAPGELFF. This chain connects TRBV7-6 to TRBJ2-2; 9 positions match TRBD2. The trim removed 0 bases at V and 6 bases at J, leaving 14 bases unmatched. The CDR3 totals 19 residues. Germline CDR1 reads SGHVS; CDR2 reads FNYEAQ.

The chain has TRBV7-3 and TRBJ2-1; a possible D gene is TRBD1 (6 bases). From germline, CDR1 is SGHTA and CDR2 FQGTGA. V lost 2 bases, J lost 8 bases, and 16 bases lay in between. The CDR3 length is 15 residues. CDR3 bases: TGTGCCAGCAGCTTATTTGCTGGGGGCGAAGATGAGCAGTTCTTC. Protein sequence: CASSLFAGGEDEQFF.

This chain joins TRBV4-3 and TRBJ2-2; 7 nucleotides line up with TRBD1. The CDR3 runs 16 residues. Germline loops: CDR1 LGHNA, CDR2 YSLEER. V lost 4 bases to trimming and J lost 0 bases; unmatched junction nucleotides: 5. CDR3 DNA sequence: TGCGCCAGCAGCCCGGACGGGACAGCGAACACCGGGGAGCTGTTTTTT. Its translation is CASSPDGTANTGELFF.

The V and J genes are TRBV6-5 and TRBJ2-5; 8 bases line up with TRBD1. The CDR3 consists of 13 residues. In germline, CDR1 is MNHEY, CDR2 SVGAGI. V was pared by 6 bases and J by 4 bases, with 4 bases of the junction left unmatched. CDR3 in DNA: TGTGCCAGCAGACCAGGGGGCCCAGAGACCCAGTACTTC. This translates into CASRPGGPETQYF.